One sample yielded the 29 T cell receptor beta chains listed below, sequenced in a study of CD8 T cells in Susac syndrome (dated by TCRdb to between 2018 and 2021). Library prep was done by the immunoSEQ multiplex PCR assay. RNA was extracted using the RNeasy kit, and roughly 0.5 to 1 ug of the RNA was reverse transcribed with random hexamers. The public reads were quality trimmed at Q25 with fastp and then assembled into clones with MiXCR by TCRdb, keeping productive beta chains. When rows share a CDR3 protein, they turn into one entry using the most common DNA and genes. The sample table holds about 430,000 distinct CDR3 sequences, of which more than 70% were seen once. The ten most abundant clones make up around 0.12% of the sample. Sequencing was carried out using CD8+ T cells from PBMCs. The receptors originated from a human donor with multiple sclerosis.

The chain uses TRBV15 and TRBJ1-1; no definite D call. Germline CDR1 reads LNHNV; CDR2 reads YYDKDF (reference sequence). Trimming removed 1 base from V and 1 base from J, with 7 bases in between. This CDR3 spans 14 amino acids. CDR3 protein: CATSRVGENTEAFF. DNA of the CDR3: TGTGCCACCAGCAGAGTGGGAGAGAACACTGAAGCTTTCTTT.

The J gene is TRBJ2-7, the V gene TRBV20-1, with D tentatively TRBD1 (6 bases). This CDR3 contains 15 residues. In germline, CDR1 is DFQATT, CDR2 SNEGSKA (reference sequence). Trimming took off 5 bases at V and 0 bases at J, with 17 bases between the two ends. The CDR3 DNA follows: TGCAGTGCTGTCCCACAGGGCCTAAGCTCCTACGAGCAGTACTTC. This sequence encodes CSAVPQGLSSYEQYF.

The chain uses TRBV2 and TRBJ1-2, with 9 bases fitting TRBD1. The germline gives CDR1 SNHLY, CDR2 FYNNEI. V shed 9 bases, J shed 1 base, and the junction held 6 bases outside the gene matches. The CDR3 totals 14 residues. The CDR3 bases are TGTGCCAGAAAAGGGACAGGGCTTAACTATGGCTACACCTTC. Amino acid sequence: CARKGTGLNYGYTF.

This clonotype was recorded once. The rearrangement links TRBV18 to TRBJ1-2, with a possible D match to TRBD1 (6 bases). The CDR3 consists of 15 residues. V was shortened by 2 bases and J by 2 bases, with 12 bases between the two germline ends. The germline V gene has CDR1 KGHSH and CDR2 LQKENI. The CDR3, as DNA: TGTGCCAGCTCACCATGGGACAACGTCAACTATGGCTACACCTTC. Translation: CASSPWDNVNYGYTF. Full variable domain (remainder filled in from reference TRBV18 and TRBJ1-2): NAGVMQNPRHLVRRRGQEARLRCSPMKGHSHVYWYRQLPEEGLKFMVYLQKENIIDESGMPKERFSAEFPKEGPSILRIQQVVRGDSAAYFCASSPWDNVNYGYTFGSGTRLTVV.

The chain is built from TRBV7-9 and TRBJ2-3; 7 bases fit TRBD2. V dropped 5 bases and J dropped 0; count of bases not matched to a gene: 5. Germline CDR1 is SEHNR and CDR2 is FQNEAQ (reference sequence). CDR3 size: 15 residues. The CDR3 DNA sequence: TGTGCCAGCAGCCGAAGCGGGGATAGCACAGATACGCAGTATTTT. Its protein product is CASSRSGDSTDTQYF.

The chain joins TRBV4-1 to TRBJ2-7; D uncertain. Germline assignment: CDR1 MGHRA and CDR2 YSYEKL. The CDR3 contains 14 residues. Trimming shortened V by 4 bases and J by 5 bases, and 15 bases separated the two germline ends. The CDR3 DNA reads as TGCGCCAGCAGCCCGAGCTGGGCTGGGGACGAGCAGTACTTC. This translates into CASSPSWAGDEQYF.

V gene TRBV20-1 combines with J gene TRBJ2-7, with D unresolved. In germline, CDR1 is DFQATT, CDR2 SNEGSKA (reference sequence). The CDR3 loop spans 11 amino acids. V lost 6 bases and J lost 3, with 9 bases in between. The CDR3, as DNA: TGCAGTGCCCCCTCCGGCTACGAGCAGTACTTC. Protein product: CSAPSGYEQYF.

This chain uses TRBV11-2 with TRBJ2-3, with D uncertain. CDR3 length: 11 residues. V was cut by 7 bases and J by 7 bases, with 9 bases left in between. CDR1 and CDR2 from the germline V gene are SGHAT and FQNNGV. CDR3 protein: CASIRAYTQYF. DNA of the CDR3: TGTGCCAGCATCCGAGCGTATACGCAGTATTTT. The full variable domain, in which reference TRBV11-2 and TRBJ2-3 provide the parts outside the CDR3, is EAGVAQSPRYKIIEKRQSVAFWCNPISGHATLYWYQQILGQGPKLLIQFQNNGVVDDSQLPKDRFSAERLKGVDSTLKIQPAKLEDSAVYLCASIRAYTQYFGPGTRLTVL.

The chain employs TRBV7-8 and TRBJ2-7; 13 bases are shared with TRBD2. Germline CDR1 is SGHVS and CDR2 is FQNEAQ. The CDR3 covers 14 residues. Trimming at V came to 7 bases and at J to 6 bases, leaving 6 bases not matched to a gene. The CDR3 reads CASITSGRASEQYF. The CDR3 DNA reads as TGTGCCAGCATCACTAGCGGGAGGGCCTCCGAGCAGTACTTC.

V and J are TRBV27 and TRBJ2-6; D not resolved. Germline-derived CDR1 and CDR2 are MNHEY and SMNVEV (reference sequence). Trimming removed 7 bases from V and 0 bases from J, with 7 bases in between. The CDR3 spans 14 residues. The DNA of the CDR3 is TGTGCCAGCAAGCCCATCTCTGGGGCCAACGTCCTGACTTTC. Its protein product is CASKPISGANVLTF.

The rearrangement joins TRBV2 to TRBJ1-1; D is uncertain. The germline V gene has CDR1 SNHLY and CDR2 FYNNEI. The CDR3 runs to 15 residues. The V end was cut by 2 bases, the J end by 1 base, with 11 bases between. CDR3: CASSEYFVQNTEAFF. The DNA for the CDR3 is TGTGCCAGCAGTGAATATTTCGTACAGAACACTGAAGCTTTCTTT.

V usage is TRBV14 and J usage is TRBJ1-1; D might be TRBD1 (5 bases). This CDR3 contains 13 residues. V dropped 2 bases and J dropped 6 bases, with 10 bases sitting between them. Germline V gene data show CDR1 as SGHDN and CDR2 as FVKESK. The CDR3 DNA is TGTGCCAGCAGCCAACTTCCAGGGCCTGAAGCTTTCTTT. Translated: CASSQLPGPEAFF. Using reference TRBV14 and TRBJ1-1 for the parts outside the CDR3, the full variable domain is EAGVTQFPSHSVIEKGQTVTLRCDPISGHDNLYWYRRVMGKEIKFLLHFVKESKQDESGMPNNRFLAERTGGTYSTLKVQPAELEDSGVYFCASSQLPGPEAFFGQGTRLTVV.

This clonotype was seen more than once but under ten times. The chain links TRBV2 to TRBJ1-5; D might be TRBD1 (6 bases). The length of the CDR3 is 13 residues. CDR1 SNHLY and CDR2 FYNNEI come from the germline V gene. V lost 6 bases to trimming and J lost 7 bases, with 13 bases between them. CDR3: CASRPGEDQPQHF. Written as DNA, the CDR3 is TGTGCCAGCAGGCCAGGGGAAGACCAGCCCCAGCATTTT.

This clonotype was seen a few times. V gene TRBV27 combines with J gene TRBJ2-2; 9 nucleotides line up with TRBD1. CDR3 length equals 14 residues. Germline V gene sequence: CDR1 MNHEY, CDR2 SMNVEV (reference sequence). The J segment lost 4 bases and the V segment lost 4 bases, leaving 1 base of the junction unmatched. Here the CDR3 DNA reads TGTGCCAGCAGTTCGACAGGGGGCACCGGGGAGCTGTTTTTT. Translation: CASSSTGGTGELFF.

The chain carries TRBV30 and TRBJ2-7; either TRBD1 or TRBD2 may supply D (6 bases each). This CDR3 is 14 amino acids long. The germline V and J ends were trimmed by 6 bases and 3 bases, with 18 bases remaining between them. The V gene's germline CDR1 is GTSNPN and CDR2 SVGIG (reference sequence). CDR3 sequence: CACIRRGANYEQYF. In nucleotides, the CDR3 is TGTGCCTGTATCCGAAGGGGGGCGAACTACGAGCAGTACTTC.

The J gene is TRBJ1-1, the V gene TRBV19; tentatively, D is TRBD1 (5 bases). Germline CDR1 reads LNHDA; CDR2 reads SQIVND (reference sequence). The CDR3 runs 15 residues. The ends were cut back, 9 bases at V and 1 base at J, with 18 bases in the middle. The CDR3 spells CASQTPQGPNTEAFF. CDR3 DNA: TGTGCCAGCCAAACCCCTCAGGGCCCGAACACTGAAGCTTTCTTT.

The gene calls are TRBV4-1 and TRBJ1-1; no reliable D call. With 3 bases removed from V and 6 bases from J, the gap between germline ends came to 11 bases. The CDR3 spans 13 residues. From germline, CDR1 is MGHRA and CDR2 YSYEKL. This CDR3 is CASSQVGVSEAFF. In DNA form, the CDR3 reads TGCGCCAGCAGCCAGGTTGGGGTATCTGAAGCTTTCTTT.

J is TRBJ1-2 and V is TRBV30, with 7 bases that match TRBD1. CDR3 size: 12 residues. The V and J ends lost 5 bases and 7 bases, in that order; junction bases with no gene match: 7. Germline V gene sequence: CDR1 GTSNPN, CDR2 SVGIG (reference sequence). CDR3 bases: TGTGCCTGGGGGGAGGGGGCCAGTGGCTACACCTTC. Translation: CAWGEGASGYTF.

This clonotype turned up a few times. The rearrangement joins TRBV6-1 to TRBJ2-1; weak D call: TRBD1 (6 bases). V was clipped by 6 bases and J by 1 base, with 16 bases between them. Germline CDR1 MNHNS, CDR2 SASEGT. The CDR3 runs 16 residues. The CDR3, as DNA: TGTGCCAGCAGACCTCCGACAGGACATTCCTACAATGAGCAGTTCTTC. Its protein product is CASRPPTGHSYNEQFF.

This clonotype was seen only once. This sequence joins TRBV5-4 and TRBJ2-2, with 7 bases that match TRBD1. The V gene's germline CDR1 is SGHNT and CDR2 YYREEE (reference sequence). The CDR3 is 12 residues long. After removal of 10 bases from V and 4 bases from J, the junction contained 4 bases not matched to a gene. The CDR3 DNA reads as TGTGCCGCTGGGGACAGCACCGGGGAGCTGTTTTTT. As protein: CAAGDSTGELFF.

J is TRBJ2-7 and V is TRBV11-2, with TRBD2 matching 12 bases. CDR1 is SGHAT and CDR2 is FQNNGV in the germline V gene. The CDR3 has 21 residues. Losses at the gene ends were 5 bases for V and 1 base for J; bases not matched to a gene: 21. CDR3 loop: CASSVGHIGTSGLVPSYEQYF. In DNA form, the CDR3 reads TGTGCCAGCAGCGTCGGGCATATCGGGACTAGCGGGCTTGTGCCGTCCTACGAGCAGTACTTC. Full variable domain (rest looked up from reference TRBV11-2 and TRBJ2-7): EAGVAQSPRYKIIEKRQSVAFWCNPISGHATLYWYQQILGQGPKLLIQFQNNGVVDDSQLPKDRFSAERLKGVDSTLKIQPAKLEDSAVYLCASSVGHIGTSGLVPSYEQYFGPGTRLTVT.

The chain uses TRBV3-1 and TRBJ2-7; D possibly corresponds to TRBD1 (6 bases). V was pared by 0 bases and J by 2 bases, with 11 bases between. The CDR3 contains 15 residues. Germline-derived CDR1 and CDR2 are LGHDT and YNNKEL (reference sequence). The CDR3 DNA sequence: TGTGCCAGCAGCCAAGATCGAGAGGGGGCCTACGAGCAGTACTTC. Translation: CASSQDREGAYEQYF.

The chain has TRBV30 and TRBJ2-1; perhaps D is TRBD1 or TRBD2 (5 bases each). The CDR3 runs 13 residues. Germline lookup yields CDR1 GTSNPN and CDR2 SVGIG (reference sequence). V lost 5 bases, J lost 5 bases, and 13 bases lay in between. The DNA of the CDR3 is TGTGCCTGGGAGAGGGACCGAAACAATGAGCAGTTCTTC. It encodes CAWERDRNNEQFF. Using reference TRBV30 and TRBJ2-1 for the parts outside the CDR3, the full variable domain is SQTIHQWPATLVQPVGSPLSLECTVEGTSNPNLYWYRQAAGRGLQLLFYSVGIGQISSEVPQNLSASRPQDRQFILSSKKLLLSDSGFYLCAWERDRNNEQFFGPGTRLTVL.

This chain uses TRBV20-1 with TRBJ2-7; D gene unclear. Germline CDR1 and CDR2: DFQATT and SNEGSKA (reference sequence). V lost 6 bases to trimming and J lost 4 bases, with 19 bases between them. This CDR3 spans 14 amino acids. The CDR3 DNA follows: TGCAGTGCCCTAAGACGGCAGCATGGATACGAGCAGTACTTC. Translation gives CSALRRQHGYEQYF.

The chain is built from TRBV7-9 and TRBJ1-2; D is unresolved. V was pared by 5 bases and J by 7 bases, with 23 bases between. Germline CDR1 and CDR2: SEHNR and FQNEAQ (reference sequence). CDR3 length: 16 residues. CDR3 in amino acids: CASSGTEGMDDGGYTF. Here the CDR3 DNA reads TGTGCCAGCAGCGGAACGGAGGGAATGGACGACGGTGGCTACACCTTC. The variable domain in full, with the rest retrieved from reference TRBV7-9 and TRBJ1-2, is DTGVSQNPRHKITKRGQNVTFRCDPISEHNRLYWYRQTLGQGPEFLTYFQNEAQLEKSRLLSDRFSAERPKGSFSTLEIQRTEQGDSAMYLCASSGTEGMDDGGYTFGSGTRLTVV.

This clonotype was seen a single time. The rearrangement links TRBV29-1 to TRBJ1-1, with D possibly matching TRBD1 (5 bases). Trimming pared 6 bases from V and 7 bases from J, leaving 12 bases between. The CDR3 runs 11 residues. Germline V CDR1 and CDR2: SQVTM, ANQGSEA. CDR3 residues: CSVEGLLEAFF. The CDR3 nucleotides read TGCAGCGTGGAGGGGTTACTTGAAGCTTTCTTT.

The V call is TRBV29-1, the J call TRBJ2-3, with 9 nucleotides matching TRBD1. This CDR3 has 14 residues. The junction had 6 bases not matched to a gene; V was cut back by 6 bases and J by 2 bases. The germline gives CDR1 SQVTM, CDR2 ANQGSEA. The CDR3 sequence: CSVGDRDFTDTQYF. The CDR3 DNA reads as TGCAGCGTCGGGGACAGGGATTTCACAGATACGCAGTATTTT.

This rearrangement joins TRBV11-2 to TRBJ1-5, with D unresolved. The CDR3 loop spans 18 amino acids. V was trimmed by 0 bases and J by 0 bases, leaving 15 bases between them. Germline CDR1 and CDR2: SGHAT and FQNNGV. The DNA of the CDR3 is TGTGCCAGCAGCTTAGATGGCCGGGTTCTCAATAGCAATCAGCCCCAGCATTTT. It encodes CASSLDGRVLNSNQPQHF.

V usage is TRBV7-6 and J usage is TRBJ2-7, with 15 positions matching TRBD2. Germline lookup yields CDR1 SGHVS and CDR2 FNYEAQ. This CDR3 region has 18 residues. The V gene end was trimmed by 4 bases and the J gene end by 4 bases; junction bases not matched to a gene: 11. In nucleotides, the CDR3 is TGTGCCAGCAGCTCCTACCCCGGACTAGCGGGAGGGCGGTACGAGCAGTACTTC. Translating it yields CASSSYPGLAGGRYEQYF.